The present T cell receptor beta chain was sequenced within a study of blood T cell repertoires in COVID-19. Study as a whole: Spain, Italy and the United States supplied samples that represented acute and convalescent COVID-19. Sample material is recorded as cDNA or gDNA derived from T cells, B-cell-depleted T cells, or PBMCs.

Per the original data handling: Estimation of nucleated cell counts relied on the amplification of reference gene primers. This table comes from immunoSEQ multiplex PCR, and its TCRdb copy is limited to in-frame clones, with some not included. The D gene and trimming were derived from the DNA, and the V and J assignments and clone size from that table. Among approximately 300,000 clones listed, approximately 83% were seen once. The V gene end was trimmed by 4 bases and the J gene end by 3 bases; junction bases not matched to a gene: 5. CDR3 length equals 16 residues. The germline gives CDR1 MDHEN, CDR2 SYDVKM.

Sequenced sample: peripheral blood. The source is a person aged 65 to 85 with COVID-19, enrolled during active disease. This chain links TRBV28 with TRBJ1-6; 8 nucleotides agree with TRBD1. The CDR3 reads CASSSTGANYNSPLHF. The CDR3 DNA reads as TGTGCCAGCAGTTCGACAGGGGCGAACTATAATTCACCCCTCCACTTT.